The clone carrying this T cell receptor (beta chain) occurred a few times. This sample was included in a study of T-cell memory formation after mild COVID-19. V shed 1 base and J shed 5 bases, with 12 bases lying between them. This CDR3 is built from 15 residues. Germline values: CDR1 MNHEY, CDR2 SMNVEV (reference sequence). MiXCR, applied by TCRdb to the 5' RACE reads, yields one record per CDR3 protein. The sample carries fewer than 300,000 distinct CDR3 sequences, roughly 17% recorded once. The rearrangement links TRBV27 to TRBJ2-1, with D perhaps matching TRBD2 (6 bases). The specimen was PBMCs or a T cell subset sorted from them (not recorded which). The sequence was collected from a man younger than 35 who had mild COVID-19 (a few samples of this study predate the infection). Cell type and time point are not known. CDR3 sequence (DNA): TGTGCCAGCAGTTTATTAGGTTGGGGGGACAATGAGCAGTTCTTC. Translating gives CASSLLGWGDNEQFF.